A selection of T cell receptor beta chains follows, all from one sample in a study of blood T cell repertoires in COVID-19. Repertoires were generated with immunoSEQ multiplex PCR, while TCRdb's copy carries only in-frame clones and drops some. This table has 66,000 or so clones, roughly 78% appearing once. Sequenced material: peripheral blood. The receptors shown here come from a human donor in a cohort sampled during active COVID-19. The CDR3 runs from the conserved cysteine through the conserved F or W. Fields, in order: J gene, D gene, clone size, V gene, CDR3 DNA, CDR3 protein. D genes are given only for firm matches. Size values are once, few and many counts, or a class for expanded clones, and some rows have none.

>TRBJ1-5|-|-|TRBV28
TGTGCCAGCAAGGTTCCAGGAGGTCAGCCCCAGCATTTT
CASKVPGGQPQHF
>TRBJ1-1|TRBD1|few|TRBV12-3/TRBV12-4
TGTGCCAGCAGTCTAGACAGGGCCACTGAAGCTTTCTTT
CASSLDRATEAFF
>TRBJ2-1|-|-|TRBV18
TGTGCCAGCTCTTTTGCCGGCGGGCATCCGTTCTTC
CASSFAGGHPFF
>TRBJ2-3|TRBD2|once|TRBV5-5
TGTGCCAGCAGCTTCAGCGGGAGGGCCTCAGATACGCAGTATTTT
CASSFSGRASDTQYF
>TRBJ2-7|-|once|TRBV6-2/TRBV6-3
TGTGCCAGCAGTTACTCTAGGGGTACCTACGAGCAGTACTTC
CASSYSRGTYEQYF
>TRBJ1-1|TRBD1|-|TRBV5-1
TGCGCCAGCAGCTTGGGTACAGGGGGCGGAGGCATCACTGAAGCTTTCTTT
CASSLGTGGGGITEAFF
>TRBJ1-1|-|-|TRBV7-3
TGTGCCAGCAGCGCGGGGGGCGGGACTGAAGCTTTCTTT
CASSAGGGTEAFF
>TRBJ1-2|-|-|TRBV19
TGTGCCAGTAGTCTGGGGGGATATAACTATGGCTACACCTTC
CASSLGGYNYGYTF
>TRBJ1-2|-|-|TRBV20-1
TGCAGCCCCGGGGAAGGGGGTGGCTACACCTTC
CSPGEGGGYTF
>TRBJ1-5|TRBD1|few|TRBV6-2/TRBV6-3
TGTGCCAGCAGTTACCGTGGACAGGGCCAGCCCCAGCATTTT
CASSYRGQGQPQHF
>TRBJ1-6|-|-|TRBV9
TGTGCCAGCAGCAGAGAGGGCAGGGGCTCACCCCTCCACTTT
CASSREGRGSPLHF
>TRBJ2-5|-|-|TRBV2
TGTGCCAGCAGGGGCCTAGCGTACCAAGAGACCCAGTACTTC
CASRGLAYQETQYF
>TRBJ1-4|TRBD1|-|TRBV6-5
TGTGCCAGCAGAGAGGGGGCGGGGGGTGAAAAACTGTTTTTT
CASREGAGGEKLFF
>TRBJ1-1|-|-|TRBV19
TGTGCCAGTAGTACCTATACCTTACCTCGGACTCGGGTTGATGTAGCTTTCTTT
CASSTYTLPRTRVDVAFF
>TRBJ1-4|-|-|TRBV2
TGTGCCAGCAGTGAGCAGGGCTCCTCTATATACGTTTTT
CASSEQGSSIYVF
>TRBJ1-1|-|-|TRBV24-1
TGTGCCACCAGTGATTATGGGGGGACTGAAGCTTTCTTT
CATSDYGGTEAFF
>TRBJ2-3|TRBD2|-|TRBV5-4
TGTGCCAGCAGCAATAGCGGGAGGACAGATACGCAGTATTTT
CASSNSGRTDTQYF
>TRBJ1-1|-|-|TRBV29-1
TGCAGCGTTGAGAGTCCATTGAACACTGAAGCTTTCTTT
CSVESPLNTEAFF
>TRBJ2-5|-|-|TRBV19
TGTGCCAGTAGTATGTTCTCAGGGTTCCAAGAGACCCAGTACTTC
CASSMFSGFQETQYF
>TRBJ1-5|-|-|TRBV5-5
TGTGCCAGCAGCTTGTCCGGAGGCGGCAATCAGCCCCAGCATTTT
CASSLSGGGNQPQHF
>TRBJ2-7|TRBD1|-|TRBV7-2
TGTGCCAGCAGCTACCGGGACAGGGAAGATTTAGGCGAGCAGTACTTC
CASSYRDREDLGEQYF
>TRBJ2-7|-|-|TRBV30
TGTGCCTGGAGCCGCCAGGTCCGAGAGCAGTACTTC
CAWSRQVREQYF
>TRBJ1-6|-|-|TRBV10-3
TGTGCCATCAGGGGCGGGGGGACTTCACCCCTCCACTTT
CAIRGGGTSPLHF
>TRBJ2-1|TRBD1|few|TRBV4-1
TGCGCCAGCAGCCAAGGGGGACAGAGCTCCTACAATGAGCAGTTCTTC
CASSQGGQSSYNEQFF
>TRBJ1-2|-|-|TRBV7-9
TGTGCCAGCAGCTTACTCACTTCGACAGTTTTCTATGGCTACACCTTC
CASSLLTSTVFYGYTF
>TRBJ1-1|-|-|TRBV28
TGTGCCAGCAGTGTCCTTCGGGCGGGGAGTGAAGCTTTCTTT
CASSVLRAGSEAFF
>TRBJ1-6|TRBD1|-|TRBV6-1
TGTGCCAGCAGTGAGATCAAGGACAGGGGGAGTTCACCCCTCCACTTT
CASSEIKDRGSSPLHF
>TRBJ2-3|-|-|TRBV5-4
TGTGCCAGCAGCTTGGCCGGTGGTCGGGGCACAGATACGCAGTATTTT
CASSLAGGRGTDTQYF
>TRBJ2-7|TRBD1|-|TRBV5-6
TGTGCCAGCAGCCCTTGGGGGGGACAGGGGGCCTACGAGCAGTACTTC
CASSPWGGQGAYEQYF